The clone carrying this T cell receptor beta chain was detected only a few times. Its antigen is undetermined. The sample is drawn from a study of spatial heterogeneity in lung cancer. Study details: Averaged across combinations, each unique TCR and UMI pairing appeared more than ten times in raw reads, which were uncorrected. General study results and limits: Ubiquitous expanded tumor TCRs appeared in blood more at resection than follow-up.

V lost 4 bases, J lost 5 bases, and 6 bases stayed unmatched. Germline V gives CDR1 SGHRS, CDR2 YFSETQ. The CDR3 has 14 amino acids. In the library, each TCR cDNA molecule bore its own unique molecular identifier. TCRdb used MiXCR to reprocess the 5' RACE reads, holding one entry per CDR3 protein. The sample lists tens of thousands of distinct CDR3 sequences; around 7% were seen once. The time point here: blood at routine non-recurrence follow-up after resection. Researchers sequenced whole RNA taken from tumor, nontumor lung or frozen PBMC without sorting. The origin of this receptor is a female donor with early-stage non-small cell lung cancer. The sequences come from PBMCs, collected at follow-up. V usage is TRBV5-1 and J usage is TRBJ2-5, with TRBD1 matching 9 bases. For the CDR3, the DNA is TGCGCCAGCAGCCGCGACAGGGGGATCGAGACCCAGTACTTC. Translating gives CASSRDRGIETQYF. Based on the CDR3 plus reference TRBV5-1 and TRBJ2-5, the full variable domain is KAGVTQTPRYLIKTRGQQVTLSCSPISGHRSVSWYQQTPGQGLQFLFEYFSETQRNKGNFPGRFSGRQFSNSRSEMNVSTLELGDSALYLCASSRDRGIETQYFGPGTRLLVL.